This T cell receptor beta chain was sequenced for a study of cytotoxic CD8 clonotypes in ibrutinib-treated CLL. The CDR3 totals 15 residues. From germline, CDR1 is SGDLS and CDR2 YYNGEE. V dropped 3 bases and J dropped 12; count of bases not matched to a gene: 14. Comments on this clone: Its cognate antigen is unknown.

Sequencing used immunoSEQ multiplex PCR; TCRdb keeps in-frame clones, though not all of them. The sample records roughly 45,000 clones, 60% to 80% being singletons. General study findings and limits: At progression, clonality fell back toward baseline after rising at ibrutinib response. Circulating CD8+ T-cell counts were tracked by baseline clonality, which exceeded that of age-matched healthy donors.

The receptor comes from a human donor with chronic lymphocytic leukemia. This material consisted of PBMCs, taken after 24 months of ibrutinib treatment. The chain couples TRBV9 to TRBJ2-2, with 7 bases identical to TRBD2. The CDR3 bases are TGTGCCAGCAGCGCGAGGGGAGGGATTGATGCGAAGCTGTTTTTT. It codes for CASSARGGIDAKLFF. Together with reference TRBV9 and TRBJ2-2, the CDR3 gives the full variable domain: DSGVTQTPKHLITATGQRVTLRCSPRSGDLSVYWYQQSLDQGLQFLIQYYNGEERAKGNILERFSAQQFPDLHSELNLSSLELGDSALYFCASSARGGIDAKLFFGEGSRLTVL.